This is a list of T cell receptor beta chains from one sample in a study of blood T cell repertoires in COVID-19. Profiled with immunoSEQ multiplex PCR; TCRdb holds only in-frame clones, not every one. The table shows fewer than 200,000 clones, with around 87% occurring only once. Material: peripheral blood. The receptor source for this set is an elderly woman with COVID-19, enrolled during active disease. The CDR3 runs from the conserved cysteine through the conserved F or W. Fields, in order: CDR3 DNA, CDR3 protein, V gene, D gene, clone size, J gene. A D gene is named only where the DNA matches it firmly. Rows give clone size only sometimes, using once, few, many, or a class for an expanded clone.

TGTGCCAGCAGCACAACCGGGACATCAACCGAAAAACTGTTTTTT CASSTTGTSTEKLFF TRBV9 . . TRBJ1-4
TGTGCCAGCAGCCCTAGTAAAACAGGGGGCAGGACTGAAGCTTTCTTT CASSPSKTGGRTEAFF TRBV3-1/TRBV3-2 TRBD1 . TRBJ1-1
TGTGCCAGCAGTATCCGGACAGGTGGAAACACTGAAGCTTTCTTT CASSIRTGGNTEAFF TRBV28 TRBD1 . TRBJ1-1
TGTGCCAGCGAGGGGAGGGGCGCGGGGAATCAGCCCCAGCATTTT CASEGRGAGNQPQHF TRBV28 . . TRBJ1-5
TGTGCCAGCAGTCAGGAGGGGAATCAGCCCCAGCATTTT CASSQEGNQPQHF TRBV2 . . TRBJ1-5
TGTGCCAGCTCTCGCAGACAGGCAGAGGCCGGGGAGCTGTTTTTT CASSRRQAEAGELFF TRBV18 . . TRBJ2-2
TGTGCCAGCAGCACTGTCGTGGGGGAGGGTATAGCGTACGAGCAGTACTTC CASSTVVGEGIAYEQYF TRBV28 TRBD2 . TRBJ2-7
TGTGCCAGCAGTTCCGAGCTGGAGACCCAGTACTTC CASSSELETQYF TRBV28 . few TRBJ2-5
TGTGCCAGTAGTCGACTAGAATCAAGCTCTGGGGCCAACGTCCTGACTTTC CASSRLESSSGANVLTF TRBV19 . . TRBJ2-6
TGTGCCAGCAGCTTAGAGCAGTTAAGCGGGAGAAGCACAGATACGCAGTATTTT CASSLEQLSGRSTDTQYF TRBV7-9 TRBD2 few TRBJ2-3
TGTGCCAGCAGTCGCAGGGACTACTCTGGAAACACCATATATTTT CASSRRDYSGNTIYF TRBV5-4 . . TRBJ1-3
TGCGCCAGCAGACAAAACAGGGTAGGCTACAATGAGCAGTTCTTC CASRQNRVGYNEQFF TRBV4-3 . . TRBJ2-1
TGTGCCAGCACCGGACAGACCAGCTACACCTTC CASTGQTSYTF TRBV2 . . TRBJ1-2
TGTGCCAGCAGCTTAGATCCAGGTCCGGCCTACGAGCAGTACTTC CASSLDPGPAYEQYF TRBV7-6 . once TRBJ2-7
TGTGCCAGCAGCTTAGGACTAGCGGGCACAGATACGCAGTATTTT CASSLGLAGTDTQYF TRBV7-2 TRBD2 . TRBJ2-3
TGCGCCAGCAGCGAACAGGGGTCGGGCAATCAGCCCCAGCATTTT CASSEQGSGNQPQHF TRBV5-1 TRBD1 . TRBJ1-5
TGTGCCAGCAGCCGCGAGGGCCTAGCCTACGAGCAGTACTTC CASSREGLAYEQYF TRBV7-2 . . TRBJ2-7
TGTGCCAGCAGTTATGGGACAGGGTCTTCACCCCTCCACTTT CASSYGTGSSPLHF TRBV6-5 TRBD1 . TRBJ1-6
TGTGCCAGCAGTTTAGGACTACCTCGAGGCACCGGGGAGCTGTTTTTT CASSLGLPRGTGELFF TRBV28 . . TRBJ2-2
TGTGCCAGCAGCTCAATCGGTGGGGCCAACGTCCTGACTTTC CASSSIGGANVLTF TRBV7-2 . few TRBJ2-6
TGTGCCAGCAGGGGACAGGGATCCTACGAGCAGTACTTC CASRGQGSYEQYF TRBV11-2 TRBD1 . TRBJ2-7
TGCGCCAGCAGCTTGGTTGTAGCGGGTGAGCAGTTCTTC CASSLVVAGEQFF TRBV5-1 TRBD2 once TRBJ2-1
TGTGCCAGCAGACCCCGGTCTAGCGGGAACTACGAGCAGTACTTC CASRPRSSGNYEQYF TRBV2 TRBD2 . TRBJ2-7
TGTGCCAGCAGTGAAACAGGGAATCAGCCCCAGCATTTT CASSETGNQPQHF TRBV2 . . TRBJ1-5
TGTGCCAGTTCCGGGACAGTTTTGTCAGCAGGAATCGGGGAGCTGTTTTTT CASSGTVLSAGIGELFF TRBV19 TRBD1 . TRBJ2-2
TGCGCCAGCAGCCAAGCTCTAGGAGGGAACACCGGGGAGCTGTTTTTT CASSQALGGNTGELFF TRBV4-3 . . TRBJ2-2
TGTGCCAGCAGTGGAATTACCGGGACTAGCTCCACAGATACGCAGTATTTT CASSGITGTSSTDTQYF TRBV28 TRBD2 . TRBJ2-3
TGTGCCAGCTCACCAGTGACTGTAGAGACCCAGTACTTC CASSPVTVETQYF TRBV18 . . TRBJ2-5
TGTGCCAGCAGCCAGGAAGCGGGTAGCTCCTACAATGAGCAGTTCTTC CASSQEAGSSYNEQFF TRBV4-2 . few TRBJ2-1
TGTGCCAGCAGCTTAGTGCCTAGCGGTGCGAACACCGGGGAGCTGTTTTTT CASSLVPSGANTGELFF TRBV7-2 TRBD2 . TRBJ2-2
TGTGCCAGCAGCGTAACAACCCCTCGTGGCACCGGGGAGCTGTTTTTT CASSVTTPRGTGELFF TRBV9 . . TRBJ2-2
TGTGCCAGCAGCTTATTCCCCAGGGCCGAGGAGCAGTACTTC CASSLFPRAEEQYF TRBV11-2 . few TRBJ2-7
TGTGCCAGCTCAGGGGGCATCCCCCACACTGAAGCTTTCTTT CASSGGIPHTEAFF TRBV19 TRBD1 . TRBJ1-1
TGTGCCAGCAGCCTCGGACTCAGGTCTAATGAAAAACTGTTTTTT CASSLGLRSNEKLFF TRBV2 . . TRBJ1-4
TGTGCCACCGAGACAGCTTTTTCCTACGAGCAGTACTTC CATETAFSYEQYF TRBV28 . . TRBJ2-7
TGTGCCAGTAGGGGGACTAGCGGATTACCTCCCTACGAGCAGTACTTC CASRGTSGLPPYEQYF TRBV19 TRBD2 . TRBJ2-7
TGTGCCAGCCGAAGAACCGGGACAGGGCGAGATACGCAGTATTTT CASRRTGTGRDTQYF TRBV5-5 TRBD1 . TRBJ2-3
TGTGCCAGCAGCTTAGGGTCAAGGCTAGCGGGAGGGACCCAGTACTTC CASSLGSRLAGGTQYF TRBV7-6 TRBD2 . TRBJ2-5
TGTGCCACTAATAGGGGTCACTATGGCTACACCTTC CATNRGHYGYTF TRBV12-3/TRBV12-4 . few TRBJ1-2
TGTGCCAGCAGCCTGGACAGGGTTAATTCACCCCTCCACTTT CASSLDRVNSPLHF TRBV5-4 TRBD1 . TRBJ1-6
TGCAGCGTTGAAGCGGTATCGAGGGGGGAGACCCAGTACTTC CSVEAVSRGETQYF TRBV29-1 . . TRBJ2-5
TGCAGCGCCAATCCGACAGGTCGTAGAGGCTACACCTTC CSANPTGRRGYTF TRBV29-1 . . TRBJ1-2
TGTGCCAGCAGTCCTGGCGGAGGCACAGATACGCAGTATTTT CASSPGGGTDTQYF TRBV6-5 . . TRBJ2-3
TGTGCCAGCACCACAGCGGGAGGGCCGGGAGATACGCAGTATTTT CASTTAGGPGDTQYF TRBV7-9 TRBD2 . TRBJ2-3
TGCAGTGCTCGACAGGGACGGGAGCAGTACTTC CSARQGREQYF TRBV20-1 TRBD1 . TRBJ2-7
TGTGCCAGCAGCTACTCCGGGACTAGGGAAGAGACCCAGTACTTC CASSYSGTREETQYF TRBV6-5 TRBD2 . TRBJ2-5
TGTGCCATCAGTGGCGGCCCCGGGACAGATCACACTGAAGCTTTCTTT CAISGGPGTDHTEAFF TRBV10-3 TRBD1 . TRBJ1-1
TGTGCCAGCAGCTTTCCTAGCTCCTACAATGAGCAGTTCTTC CASSFPSSYNEQFF TRBV5-6 . . TRBJ2-1
TGTGCCAGTAGTCCCTTGACTCCTAGCACAGATACGCAGTATTTT CASSPLTPSTDTQYF TRBV19 . . TRBJ2-3
TGCAGCGTCCGGGACAGTAACACCGGGGAGCTGTTTTTT CSVRDSNTGELFF TRBV29-1 TRBD1 . TRBJ2-2
TGCGCCAGCAGCCAAGAGAGGGGAGGAGGAGGCTACACCTTC CASSQERGGGGYTF TRBV4-3 . . TRBJ1-2
TGTGCCAGCAGCACCTCGGGGGGGCTTCTAGATGGCTACACCTTC CASSTSGGLLDGYTF TRBV7-2 . . TRBJ1-2
TGTGCCAGCAGTTACACAGGAATCTATGGCTACACCTTC CASSYTGIYGYTF TRBV6-2/TRBV6-3 . . TRBJ1-2
TGCAGCGCGGGTGTGGAGACCCAGTACTTC CSAGVETQYF TRBV20-1 . . TRBJ2-5